One and the same sample provided the 29 T cell receptor beta chains below, sequenced in a study of blood T cell repertoires in COVID-19. Sequenced by immunoSEQ multiplex PCR; TCRdb stores in-frame clones only, minus some. The data show 400,000 to 450,000 clones, with approximately 90% seen just once and 0.95% to 1.3% held by the top ten. Sample: PBMCs or T cells enriched from blood (not recorded which). The source of these receptors is a young man who had recovered from COVID-19.

This clone was picked up one time. The chain carries TRBV18 and TRBJ2-7; TRBD2 agrees at 9 bases. CDR1 is KGHSH and CDR2 is LQKENI in the germline V gene. Trimming cost V 4 bases and J 9 bases; bases outside gene matches: 13. The length of the CDR3 is 15 residues. In nucleotides, the CDR3 is TGTGCCAGCTCACAAGGACAGGCCCTAGCGGGACGGCAGTACTTC. Encoded protein: CASSQGQALAGRQYF.

This chain uses TRBV28 with TRBJ1-4; no clear D gene. The V gene's germline CDR1 is MDHEN and CDR2 SYDVKM. Trimming shortened V by 5 bases and J by 2 bases, and 9 bases separated the two germline ends. The CDR3 spans 14 residues. CDR3 in amino acids: CASSMPGTNEKLFF. Here the CDR3 DNA reads TGTGCCAGCAGTATGCCGGGGACTAATGAAAAACTGTTTTTT.

V gene TRBV5-6 combines with J gene TRBJ2-7, with 9 bases lining up with TRBD1. Germline CDR1 is SGHDT and CDR2 is YYEEEE. The CDR3 has 13 residues. The V segment lost 8 bases and the J segment 4 bases; nucleotides outside the gene matches: 7. The CDR3 DNA sequence: TGTGCCAGTGGCGACAGGGGGGGATACGAGCAGTACTTC. This translates into CASGDRGGYEQYF. The entire variable domain, with the rest obtained from reference TRBV5-6 and TRBJ2-7, is as follows: DAGVTQSPTHLIKTRGQQVTLRCSPKSGHDTVSWYQQALGQGPQFIFQYYEEEERQRGNFPDRFSGHQFPNYSSELNVNALLLGDSALYLCASGDRGGYEQYFGPGTRLTVT.

The chain couples TRBV4-1 to TRBJ2-3, with TRBD2 matching over 12 bases. The trim removed 4 bases at V and 5 bases at J, leaving 10 bases unmatched. Germline CDR1 MGHRA, CDR2 YSYEKL. The CDR3 runs 17 residues. The CDR3 DNA is TGCGCCAGCAGCCCCGCGGGACTAGCGGGCGTACGAGATACGCAGTATTTT. Its protein product is CASSPAGLAGVRDTQYF.

The rearrangement links TRBV5-4 to TRBJ1-5, with D perhaps matching TRBD1 (6 bases). CDR3 size: 14 residues. The germline V gene has CDR1 SGHNT and CDR2 YYREEE (reference sequence). Trimming left V 2 bases short and J 7 bases short, with 13 bases between. The CDR3, as DNA: TGTGCCAGCAGCTTACAGGGTGCCGAGCAGCCCCAGCATTTT. This encodes CASSLQGAEQPQHF.

This rearrangement joins TRBV7-9 to TRBJ2-2; 11 bases are shared with TRBD2. The CDR3 is 19 amino acids. V shed 4 bases and J 3 bases; nucleotides not matched to a gene: 13. Germline V gene sequence: CDR1 SEHNR, CDR2 FQNEAQ (reference sequence). The DNA for the CDR3 is TGTGCCAGCAGCTCGGAACCGGGACTAGCGGAACCATACACCGGGGAGCTGTTTTTT. This sequence encodes CASSSEPGLAEPYTGELFF.

The chain combines TRBV28 with TRBJ1-2, with unresolved D. From germline, CDR1 is MDHEN and CDR2 SYDVKM. The CDR3 has 15 amino acids. V lost 4 bases and J lost 2, with 14 bases in between. CDR3 region: CASSSRAGENYGYTF. CDR3 nucleotides: TGTGCCAGCAGTTCCCGGGCTGGGGAGAACTATGGCTACACCTTC.

This clone was detected only a few times. This chain links TRBV19 with TRBJ2-3, with 8 bases matching TRBD2. From germline, CDR1 is LNHDA and CDR2 SQIVND (reference sequence). CDR3 length equals 15 residues. The V gene end was trimmed by 5 bases and the J gene end by 3 bases; junction bases not matched to a gene: 7. The CDR3 DNA sequence: TGTGCCAGTAGTTTAAGCGGGAGTTATACAGATACGCAGTATTTT. Translation: CASSLSGSYTDTQYF.

The rearrangement uses TRBV28 and TRBJ1-6; TRBD1 agrees at 7 bases. CDR3 length: 18 amino acids. The ends lost 3 bases at V and 5 bases at J; junction bases unmatched: 13. In germline, CDR1 is MDHEN, CDR2 SYDVKM. The CDR3 bases are TGTGCCAGCAGTTTGTATACCGATGGGGACAGAGATAATTCACCCCTCCACTTT. Amino acid sequence: CASSLYTDGDRDNSPLHF.

This clone was detected once. The V gene is TRBV5-4, the J gene TRBJ2-7; tentatively, D is TRBD1 (5 bases). CDR1 and CDR2 (germline): SGHNT, YYREEE (reference sequence). The V gene lost 0 bases and the J gene lost 6 bases, with 10 bases spanning the gap. CDR3 length: 13 amino acids. CDR3 bases: TGTGCCAGCAGCTTGGCAGGGAAGGGCGAGCAGTACTTC. Its protein is CASSLAGKGEQYF.

V usage is TRBV19 and J usage is TRBJ1-4; weak D call: TRBD1 (6 bases). The CDR3 runs 12 residues. Per germline, CDR1 LNHDA and CDR2 SQIVND (reference sequence). In DNA form, the CDR3 reads TGTGCAACAGGGCTTCTAGGGGAAAAACTGTTTTTT. Protein: CATGLLGEKLFF.

The chain links TRBV28 to TRBJ2-7, with D perhaps TRBD2 (6 bases). V was shortened by 6 bases and J by 0 bases, with 18 bases between the two germline ends. The CDR3 totals 16 residues. CDR1 is MDHEN, CDR2 SYDVKM, per germline. For the CDR3, the DNA is TGTGCCAGCAGCGGCGGGGATGGGTTTGTCTCCTACGAGCAGTACTTC. Translated, it gives CASSGGDGFVSYEQYF.

The rearrangement links TRBV28 to TRBJ2-5, with TRBD1 as a possible D gene (6 bases). CDR1 is MDHEN and CDR2 is SYDVKM in the germline V gene. The CDR3 has 16 residues. The V end lost 6 bases, the J end lost 4 bases, and 21 bases lay between the germline ends. This CDR3 is CASSSYVQDSIETQYF. The CDR3 DNA follows: TGTGCCAGCAGCTCATACGTCCAGGACAGTATAGAGACCCAGTACTTC.

The chain couples TRBV28 to TRBJ1-3, with 10 bases that match TRBD1. Germline V gene data show CDR1 as MDHEN and CDR2 as SYDVKM. The CDR3 has 16 residues. The V and J ends lost 6 bases and 2 bases, in that order; junction bases with no gene match: 7. The DNA for the CDR3 is TGTGCCAGCAGGGGACTAGACAGGGGGCCTGGAAACACCATATATTTT. Translation: CASRGLDRGPGNTIYF.

The chain joins TRBV6-2 or TRBV6-3 to TRBJ2-2; 12 nucleotides line up with TRBD2. The CDR3 covers 18 residues. Losses at the gene ends were 2 bases for V and 2 bases for J; bases not matched to a gene: 6. Germline V gene sequence: CDR1 MNHEY, CDR2 SVGEGT. CDR3 sequence: CASSYELAGGLNTGELFF. In DNA, the CDR3 is TGTGCCAGCAGTTACGAACTAGCGGGAGGACTAAACACCGGGGAGCTGTTTTTT.

The gene calls are TRBV28 and TRBJ2-7, with a weak D call TRBD2 (5 bases). The CDR3 has 14 amino acids. The V end lost 4 bases, the J end lost 2 bases, and 12 bases lay between the germline ends. Germline V lookup: CDR1 MDHEN, CDR2 SYDVKM. CDR3 amino acids: CASSSPGNAYEQYF. The CDR3 DNA is TGTGCCAGCAGTTCCCCGGGAAATGCCTACGAGCAGTACTTC.

This chain joins TRBV28 and TRBJ2-7, with 11 positions matching TRBD2. With 6 bases clipped from V and 1 base from J, the junction kept 8 bases outside the gene matches. The germline CDR1 and CDR2 sequences are MDHEN and SYDVKM. CDR3 size: 16 residues. The chain's CDR3 is CASRTKLAGVSYEQYF. The CDR3 DNA follows: TGTGCCAGCAGGACCAAACTAGCGGGAGTTTCCTACGAGCAGTACTTC.

This sequence joins TRBV28 and TRBJ2-1; D is perhaps TRBD1 (5 bases). The CDR3 totals 17 residues. In germline, CDR1 is MDHEN, CDR2 SYDVKM. The V and J ends lost 3 bases and 2 bases respectively, with 17 bases between them. For the CDR3, the DNA is TGTGCCAGCAGTTTTTTCTTGCAGGGCCGAACCTACAATGAGCAGTTCTTC. Encoded protein: CASSFFLQGRTYNEQFF.

The gene calls are TRBV6-6 and TRBJ2-7; TRBD2 matches 10 bases. V shed 5 bases and J 7 bases; nucleotides not matched to a gene: 8. The germline CDR1 and CDR2 sequences are MNHNY and SVGAGI (reference sequence). This CDR3 contains 14 residues. The CDR3 reads CASSLGLAEGEQYF. CDR3 nucleotide sequence: TGTGCCAGCAGTCTCGGACTAGCGGAGGGGGAGCAGTACTTC.

The V gene is TRBV30, the J gene TRBJ2-5; 7 bases are a match to TRBD1. J was trimmed by 2 bases and V by 1 base; bases with no gene match: 4. In germline, CDR1 is GTSNPN, CDR2 SVGIG (reference sequence). The CDR3 has 14 residues. In DNA, the CDR3 is TGTGCCTGGAGTGGGGGACAGCCACAAGAGACCCAGTACTTC. Protein: CAWSGGQPQETQYF.

The rearrangement joins TRBV14 to TRBJ1-6, with D possibly matching TRBD1 (5 bases). V lost 4 bases and J 6 bases, leaving 10 bases between the germline ends. Germline CDR1 reads SGHDN; CDR2 reads FVKESK. The CDR3 runs to 14 residues. This CDR3 reads CASSRGVVNSPLHF. The CDR3 DNA reads as TGTGCCAGCAGCCGGGGGGTTGTTAATTCACCCCTCCACTTT.

V and J are TRBV28 and TRBJ1-6; no firm D call. CDR1 MDHEN and CDR2 SYDVKM come from the germline V gene. This CDR3 is 15 amino acids long. V lost 5 bases, J lost 6 bases, and 14 bases lay in between. CDR3 in amino acids: CASSGPGLINSPLHF. CDR3 nucleotides: TGTGCCAGCAGTGGCCCCGGACTGATTAATTCACCCCTCCACTTT.

This chain uses TRBV2 with TRBJ2-7, with a weak D call TRBD1 (6 bases). V was pared by 6 bases and J by 2 bases, with 11 bases between. This CDR3 region has 13 residues. Per the germline V gene, CDR1 is SNHLY and CDR2 is FYNNEI. In DNA, the CDR3 is TGTGCCAGCAGGCTACAGGGCGCCTACGAGCAGTACTTC. Translated, it gives CASRLQGAYEQYF. Together with reference TRBV2 and TRBJ2-7, the CDR3 gives the full variable domain: EPEVTQTPSHQVTQMGQEVILRCVPISNHLYFYWYRQILGQKVEFLVSFYNNEISEKSEIFDDQFSVERPDGSNFTLKIRSTKLEDSAMYFCASRLQGAYEQYFGPGTRLTVT.

V usage is TRBV28 and J usage is TRBJ2-7; D is undetermined. CDR1 and CDR2 from the germline V gene are MDHEN and SYDVKM. The CDR3 consists of 15 residues. The V end was cut by 6 bases, the J end by 0 bases, with 15 bases between. The CDR3 sequence: CASRPPQMVSYEQYF. The CDR3 bases are TGTGCCAGCAGGCCCCCCCAGATGGTCTCCTACGAGCAGTACTTC.

V is TRBV4-1 and J is TRBJ2-5; TRBD1 aligns across 7 bases. The CDR3 is 16 residues long. The germline V gene encodes CDR1 MGHRA and CDR2 YSYEKL. Trimming cost V 0 bases and J 1 base; bases outside gene matches: 5. This chain's CDR3 is CASSQDPGQVQETQYF. The CDR3 DNA is TGCGCCAGCAGCCAAGATCCCGGACAGGTCCAAGAGACCCAGTACTTC.

The rearrangement joins TRBV7-3 to TRBJ2-1, with a tentative D call TRBD2 (5 bases). V shed 5 bases and J shed 0 bases, with 14 bases lying between them. The germline V gene encodes CDR1 SGHTA and CDR2 FQGTGA. The CDR3 runs 16 residues. In DNA form, the CDR3 reads TGTGCCAGCAGCCCTGGACCCGGACTCTCCTACAATGAGCAGTTCTTC. Protein sequence: CASSPGPGLSYNEQFF.

The chain employs TRBV9 and TRBJ2-5; D is possibly TRBD1 (6 bases). Germline CDR1 and CDR2: SGDLS and YYNGEE. The CDR3 has 14 amino acids. Trimming shortened V by 0 bases and J by 4 bases, and 10 bases separated the two germline ends. CDR3: CASSVEGGVETQYF. CDR3 nucleotide sequence: TGTGCCAGCAGCGTAGAAGGGGGAGTAGAGACCCAGTACTTC.

As to this clone: Compared with germline, one end of the junction differs, possibly owing to a read error. The chain joins TRBV19 to TRBJ1-2; possibly TRBD1 for D (5 bases). The CDR3 contains 13 residues. Germline values: CDR1 LNHDA, CDR2 SQIVND (reference sequence). The DNA for the CDR3 is TGTGCCAGTAGTACCGGGACTAACTCTGGCTACACCTTC. Translation gives CASSTGTNSGYTF.

The genes are TRBV21-1 and TRBJ2-1; the D call in the table, TRBD2, was not verified against the DNA. TRBV21-1 is labeled a pseudogene. CDR3 length equals 17 residues. The CDR3 spells CASSKVDTSGRGCEQFF. In nucleotides, the CDR3 is TGTGCCAGCAGCAAAGTTGATACTAGCGGGAGAGGTTGTGAGCAGTTCTTC.